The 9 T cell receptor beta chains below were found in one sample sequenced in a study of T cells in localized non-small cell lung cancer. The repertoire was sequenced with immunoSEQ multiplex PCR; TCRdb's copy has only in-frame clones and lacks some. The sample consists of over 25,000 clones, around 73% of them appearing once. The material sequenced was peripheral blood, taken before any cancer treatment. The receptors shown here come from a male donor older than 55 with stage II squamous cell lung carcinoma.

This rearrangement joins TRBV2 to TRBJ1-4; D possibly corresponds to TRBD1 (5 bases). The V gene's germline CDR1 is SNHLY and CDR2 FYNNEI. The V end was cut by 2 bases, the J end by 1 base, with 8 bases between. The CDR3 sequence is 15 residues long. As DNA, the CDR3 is TGTGCCAGCAGTGAACAGGGCCAAACTAATGAAAAACTGTTTTTT. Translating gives CASSEQGQTNEKLFF.

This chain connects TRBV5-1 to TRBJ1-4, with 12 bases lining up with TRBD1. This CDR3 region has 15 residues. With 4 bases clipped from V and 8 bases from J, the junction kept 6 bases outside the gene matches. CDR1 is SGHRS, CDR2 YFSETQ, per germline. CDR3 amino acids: CASSGGTGGEEKLFF. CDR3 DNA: TGCGCCAGCAGCGGGGGGACAGGGGGCGAGGAAAAACTGTTTTTT.

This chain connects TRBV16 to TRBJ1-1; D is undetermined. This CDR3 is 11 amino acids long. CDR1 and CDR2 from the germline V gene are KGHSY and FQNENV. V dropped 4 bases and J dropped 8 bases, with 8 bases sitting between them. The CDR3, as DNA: TGTGCCAGCAGCCGACTCCCCGAAGCTTTCTTT. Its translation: CASSRLPEAFF.

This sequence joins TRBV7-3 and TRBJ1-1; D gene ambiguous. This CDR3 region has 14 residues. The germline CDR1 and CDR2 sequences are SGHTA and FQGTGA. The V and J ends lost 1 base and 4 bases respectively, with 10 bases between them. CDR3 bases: TGTGCCAGCAGCTTAAGCGGGCCCGCCACTGAAGCTTTCTTT. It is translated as CASSLSGPATEAFF. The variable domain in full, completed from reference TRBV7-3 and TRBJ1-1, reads GAGVSQTPSNKVTEKGKYVELRCDPISGHTALYWYRQSLGQGPEFLIYFQGTGAADDSGLPNDRFFAVRPEGSVSTLKIQRTERGDSAVYLCASSLSGPATEAFFGQGTRLTVV.

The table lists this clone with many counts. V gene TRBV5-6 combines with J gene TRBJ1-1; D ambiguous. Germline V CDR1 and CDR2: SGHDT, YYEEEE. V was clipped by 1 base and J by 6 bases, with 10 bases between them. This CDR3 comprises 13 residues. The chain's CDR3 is CASSLSGVPEAFF. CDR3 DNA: TGTGCCAGCAGCTTGTCCGGGGTCCCTGAAGCTTTCTTT. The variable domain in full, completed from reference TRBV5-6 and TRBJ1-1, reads DAGVTQSPTHLIKTRGQQVTLRCSPKSGHDTVSWYQQALGQGPQFIFQYYEEEERQRGNFPDRFSGHQFPNYSSELNVNALLLGDSALYLCASSLSGVPEAFFGQGTRLTVV.

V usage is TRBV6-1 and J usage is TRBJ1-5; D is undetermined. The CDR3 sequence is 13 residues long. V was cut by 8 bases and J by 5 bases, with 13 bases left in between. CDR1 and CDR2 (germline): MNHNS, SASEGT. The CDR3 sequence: CASVGDWDQPQHF. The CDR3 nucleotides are TGTGCCAGCGTCGGAGATTGGGATCAGCCCCAGCATTTT.

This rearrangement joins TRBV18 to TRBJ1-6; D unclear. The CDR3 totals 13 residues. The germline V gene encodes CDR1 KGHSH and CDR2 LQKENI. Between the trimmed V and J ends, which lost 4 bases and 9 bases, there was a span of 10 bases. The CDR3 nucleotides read TGTGCCAGCTCACGGCGAGATAGTTCACCCCTCCACTTT. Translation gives CASSRRDSSPLHF.

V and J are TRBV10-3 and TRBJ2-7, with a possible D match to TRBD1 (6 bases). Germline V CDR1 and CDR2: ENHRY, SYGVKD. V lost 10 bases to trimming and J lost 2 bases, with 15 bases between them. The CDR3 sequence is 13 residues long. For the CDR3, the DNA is TGTGCCACGTCCACAGGGTCCACCTACGAGCAGTACTTC. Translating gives CATSTGSTYEQYF.

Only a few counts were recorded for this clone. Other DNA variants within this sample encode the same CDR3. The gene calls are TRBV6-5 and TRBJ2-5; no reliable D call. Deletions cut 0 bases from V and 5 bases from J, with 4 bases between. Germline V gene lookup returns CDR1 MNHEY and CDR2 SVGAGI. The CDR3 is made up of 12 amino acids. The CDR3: CASSYSGETQYF. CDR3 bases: TGTGCCAGCAGTTACTCGGGTGAGACCCAGTACTTC.